Presented here are 26 T cell receptor beta chains from one specimen sequenced in a study of blood T cell repertoires in COVID-19. TCRdb keeps only in-frame clones here, not all; method: immunoSEQ multiplex PCR. The sample has over 450,000 clones; 85% to 90% are singletons. What was sequenced was peripheral blood. The receptors stem from a woman between 50 and 59 years old with COVID-19, enrolled during active disease.

This clone has just one count. This sequence joins TRBV12-3 or TRBV12-4 and TRBJ1-2; no definite D call. Trimming cost V 5 bases and J 2 bases, with 6 bases left between them. The CDR3 runs to 12 residues. This CDR3 is CASSPGNYGYTF. CDR3 sequence (DNA): TGTGCCAGCAGTCCAGGAAACTATGGCTACACCTTC.

This chain links TRBV5-1 with TRBJ1-1; tentative D call: TRBD1 (5 bases). Germline CDR1 and CDR2: SGHRS and YFSETQ. There are 14 residues in the CDR3. The V end was cut by 2 bases, the J end by 4 bases, with 12 bases between. The CDR3, as DNA: TGCGCCAGCAGCTTTCCAGGGAGGGGCACTGAAGCTTTCTTT. It encodes CASSFPGRGTEAFF.

The table lists this clone with a count of one. The V gene is TRBV5-6, the J gene TRBJ2-7, with D possibly being TRBD2 (5 bases). CDR3 length equals 12 residues. Germline loops: CDR1 SGHDT, CDR2 YYEEEE. Trimming cost V 7 bases and J 5 bases, with 13 bases left between them. CDR3: CASDFNGNEQYF. CDR3 in DNA: TGTGCCAGCGACTTCAACGGGAACGAGCAGTACTTC.

The chain recombines TRBV14 with TRBJ2-4; a possible D gene is TRBD2 (6 bases). The V gene's germline CDR1 is SGHDN and CDR2 FVKESK. Trimming cost V 6 bases and J 0 bases, with 15 bases left between them. The CDR3 runs 16 residues. The CDR3 is CASSGIRDLAKNIQYF. DNA for the CDR3: TGTGCCAGCAGTGGGATCCGGGACTTAGCCAAAAACATTCAGTACTTC.

The chain links TRBV11-2 to TRBJ1-1; D may be TRBD1 (6 bases). This CDR3 comprises 16 residues. Between the trimmed V and J ends, which lost 5 bases and 4 bases, there was a span of 20 bases. The V gene's germline CDR1 is SGHAT and CDR2 FQNNGV. This CDR3 reads CASSRVSRGGGTEAFF. The DNA of the CDR3 is TGTGCCAGCAGCCGGGTTTCGAGGGGGGGAGGCACTGAAGCTTTCTTT.

J is TRBJ1-6 and V is TRBV2; 10 nucleotides line up with TRBD1. The CDR3 has 16 amino acids. Germline V gene sequence: CDR1 SNHLY, CDR2 FYNNEI. V trimming: 5 bases; J trimming: 9 bases; junction bases outside the gene matches: 10. The CDR3 nucleotides read TGTGCCAGCAGTCGACCCGGACAGGGGGTAGGTTCACCCCTCCACTTT. This sequence encodes CASSRPGQGVGSPLHF.

This clone has a handful of counts. The J gene is TRBJ1-1, the V gene TRBV6-5, with TRBD1 as a possible D gene (5 bases). CDR1 MNHEY and CDR2 SVGAGI come from the germline V gene. Trimming removed 4 bases at V and 1 base at J, with 13 bases between. The CDR3 extends over 15 amino acids. The CDR3 here is CASSSYLGANTEAFF. The DNA for the CDR3 is TGTGCCAGCAGTTCGTACCTAGGGGCGAACACTGAAGCTTTCTTT.

The chain links TRBV28 to TRBJ2-7; no clear D gene. This CDR3 spans 15 amino acids. Germline V gene sequence: CDR1 MDHEN, CDR2 SYDVKM. The V end lost 8 bases, the J end lost 0 bases, and 17 bases lay between the germline ends. The CDR3 DNA follows: TGTGCCAGCGTTGGGCAGGCACAGAGCTCCTACGAGCAGTACTTC. It specifies CASVGQAQSSYEQYF.

The chain employs TRBV4-1 and TRBJ1-1; 8 bases are a match to TRBD1. Trimming took 3 bases from V and 3 from J; bases not matched to a gene: 6. Germline values: CDR1 MGHRA, CDR2 YSYEKL. This CDR3 comprises 15 residues. The CDR3 DNA reads TGCGCCAGCAGCCACGACGGACAGGGATACACTGAAGCTTTCTTT. Its protein product is CASSHDGQGYTEAFF.

In its sample, this clone was seen a few times. V is TRBV5-4 and J is TRBJ2-7; D gene unclear. This CDR3 is built from 13 residues. V was trimmed by 0 bases and J by 2 bases, leaving 6 bases between them. The germline V gene has CDR1 SGHNT and CDR2 YYREEE (reference sequence). The CDR3 DNA sequence: TGTGCCAGCAGCTTGGGCAGCGCCTACGAGCAGTACTTC. This encodes CASSLGSAYEQYF. Drawing the rest from reference TRBV5-4 and TRBJ2-7, the complete variable domain is ETGVTQSPTHLIKTRGQQVTLRCSSQSGHNTVSWYQQALGQGPQFIFQYYREEENGRGNFPPRFSGLQFPNYSSELNVNALELDDSALYLCASSLGSAYEQYFGPGTRLTVT.

The CDR3 protein is CSVVVPGNEQFF. In DNA, the CDR3 is TGCAGCGTTGTAGTACCGGGGAATGAGCAGTTCTTC. This chain uses TRBV29-1 with TRBJ2-1; possibly TRBD2 for D (5 bases). V lost 4 bases to trimming and J lost 7 bases, with 11 bases between them. The germline gives CDR1 SQVTM, CDR2 ANQGSEA. The CDR3 runs 12 residues.

The chain employs TRBV2 and TRBJ2-6; a weak D match, TRBD1 (5 bases). Between the trimmed V and J ends, which lost 6 bases and 0 bases, there was a span of 9 bases. Germline lookup yields CDR1 SNHLY and CDR2 FYNNEI. The length of the CDR3 is 15 residues. In nucleotides, the CDR3 is TGTGCCAGCAGCCGACAGAGCTCTGGGGCCAACGTCCTGACTTTC. Its translation: CASSRQSSGANVLTF.

This chain uses TRBV5-8 with TRBJ2-7, with D possibly matching TRBD2 (5 bases). V was shortened by 3 bases and J by 3 bases, with 13 bases between the two germline ends. The V gene's germline CDR1 is SGHTS and CDR2 YDEGEE. The CDR3 extends over 14 amino acids. The CDR3 DNA reads as TGTGCCAGCAGCTCCGGGATGCCGGGCTACGAGCAGTACTTC. Amino acid sequence: CASSSGMPGYEQYF.

The chain carries TRBV5-6 and TRBJ2-5; TRBD2 might be the D (6 bases). Trimming cost V 4 bases and J 5 bases, with 15 bases left between them. Germline CDR1 SGHDT, CDR2 YYEEEE. This CDR3 contains 14 residues. The CDR3: CASSLGLGGETQYF. In DNA form, the CDR3 reads TGTGCCAGCAGCCTCGGTCTTGGGGGGGAGACCCAGTACTTC.

The V and J genes are TRBV2 and TRBJ1-1; D is perhaps TRBD1 (6 bases). This CDR3 contains 14 residues. CDR1 and CDR2 (germline): SNHLY, FYNNEI. V was trimmed by 5 bases and J by 4 bases, leaving 14 bases between them. CDR3 DNA: TGTGCCAGCAGTAGATACAGGGTTCCCACTGAAGCTTTCTTT. This sequence encodes CASSRYRVPTEAFF.

DNA for the CDR3: TGTGCCAGCAGTCCCTCTTGGGGACAGGTGAACACTGAAGCTTTCTTT. Its protein is CASSPSWGQVNTEAFF. J is TRBJ1-1 and V is TRBV6-6; 8 nucleotides align to TRBD1. Germline V CDR1 and CDR2: MNHNY, SVGAGI (reference sequence). The CDR3 contains 16 residues. V shed 5 bases and J 0 bases; nucleotides not matched to a gene: 8.

This chain uses TRBV6-6 with TRBJ1-3; TRBD1 is a possible D gene (5 bases). The germline V and J ends were trimmed by 5 bases and 0 bases, with 14 bases remaining between them. Germline values: CDR1 MNHNY, CDR2 SVGAGI (reference sequence). The CDR3 extends over 16 amino acids. CDR3 in amino acids: CASSRAGLNSGNTIYF. CDR3 DNA sequence: TGTGCCAGCAGTAGGGCGGGACTCAACTCTGGAAACACCATATATTTT.

This clone was counted a single time. CDR3 sequence reads: CASSHGTGGAGGYTF. The CDR3 coding sequence is TGCGCCAGCAGCCATGGGACAGGGGGCGCAGGTGGCTACACCTTC. V is TRBV4-1 and J is TRBJ1-2; 12 bases fit TRBD1. V lost 3 bases, J lost 7 bases, and 6 bases stayed unmatched. Germline CDR1 reads MGHRA; CDR2 reads YSYEKL. This CDR3 is built from 15 residues.

The chain employs TRBV30 and TRBJ2-7; TRBD1 agrees at 8 bases. This CDR3 has 14 amino acids. Germline CDR1 reads GTSNPN; CDR2 reads SVGIG (reference sequence). J gave up 3 bases and V 0 bases, and 4 bases lay outside the gene matches. The CDR3 DNA reads TGTGCCTGGAGTGTACAGGGGGTTGGCTACGAGCAGTACTTC. Translation: CAWSVQGVGYEQYF.

V is TRBV19 and J is TRBJ1-2; TRBD1 agrees at 8 bases. Germline V lookup: CDR1 LNHDA, CDR2 SQIVND (reference sequence). The J segment lost 5 bases and the V segment lost 3 bases, leaving 8 bases of the junction unmatched. This CDR3 spans 15 amino acids. CDR3 sequence: CASSIAQGAGYGYTF. The CDR3, as DNA: TGTGCCAGTAGTATCGCCCAGGGGGCGGGTTATGGCTACACCTTC.

The J gene is TRBJ1-6, the V gene TRBV18; D is possibly TRBD1 (6 bases). In germline, CDR1 is KGHSH, CDR2 LQKENI. V dropped 3 bases and J dropped 0 bases, with 12 bases sitting between them. The CDR3 covers 17 residues. CDR3 sequence: CASSPNGQSSYNSPLHF. CDR3 nucleotide sequence: TGTGCCAGCTCACCGAACGGACAGAGCTCCTATAATTCACCCCTCCACTTT. Combining the CDR3 with reference TRBV18 and TRBJ1-6 gives the whole variable domain NAGVMQNPRHLVRRRGQEARLRCSPMKGHSHVYWYRQLPEEGLKFMVYLQKENIIDESGMPKERFSAEFPKEGPSILRIQQVVRGDSAAYFCASSPNGQSSYNSPLHFGNGTRLTVT.

The rearrangement joins TRBV11-1 to TRBJ1-1; tentatively, D is TRBD1 (5 bases). Germline CDR1 reads SGHAT; CDR2 reads FQDESV (reference sequence). Trimming stripped 2 bases from V and 6 bases from J, with 16 bases between. This CDR3 region has 15 residues. The CDR3 is CASSLRDSARAEAFF. CDR3 in DNA: TGTGCCAGCAGCTTAAGAGACAGCGCACGGGCTGAAGCTTTCTTT.

For this clone: This CDR3 is also generated by other DNA sequences in the sample. This chain joins TRBV5-1 and TRBJ1-1; 8 bases line up with TRBD1. In germline, CDR1 is SGHRS, CDR2 YFSETQ. The length of the CDR3 is 15 residues. V dropped 6 bases and J dropped 1; count of bases not matched to a gene: 8. The CDR3 sequence: CASTRSGTGNTEAFF. The DNA for the CDR3 is TGCGCCAGCACCCGGAGTGGGACAGGGAACACTGAAGCTTTCTTT. Combining the CDR3 with reference TRBV5-1 and TRBJ1-1 gives the whole variable domain KAGVTQTPRYLIKTRGQQVTLSCSPISGHRSVSWYQQTPGQGLQFLFEYFSETQRNKGNFPGRFSGRQFSNSRSEMNVSTLELGDSALYLCASTRSGTGNTEAFFGQGTRLTVV.

The chain's CDR3 is CASSESLGRALYGYTF. The CDR3 region has the DNA TGTGCCAGCAGTGAATCCCTCGGCAGGGCCCTCTATGGCTACACCTTC. V is TRBV6-1 and J is TRBJ1-2, with D perhaps TRBD1 (5 bases). Germline loops: CDR1 MNHNS, CDR2 SASEGT. The CDR3 is made up of 16 amino acids. The V and J ends lost 2 bases and 4 bases respectively, with 17 bases between them.

The genes are TRBV19 and TRBJ1-2; 11 bases are shared with TRBD1. The germline CDR1 and CDR2 sequences are LNHDA and SQIVND (reference sequence). The CDR3 runs 16 residues. J was trimmed by 4 bases and V by 4 bases; bases with no gene match: 8. CDR3 bases: TGTGCCAGTAGTACCACCAAGGGACAGGGGGGCTATGGCTACACCTTC. It specifies CASSTTKGQGGYGYTF.

J is TRBJ1-2 and V is TRBV6-2 or TRBV6-3; 7 bases line up with TRBD1. V lost 4 bases to trimming and J lost 2 bases; unmatched junction nucleotides: 7. CDR1 is MNHEY and CDR2 is SVGEGT in the germline V gene. This CDR3 region has 15 residues. The CDR3 nucleotides read TGTGCCAGCAGTTCGGGGTCGGGACAGAACTATGGCTACACCTTC. Translating gives CASSSGSGQNYGYTF.